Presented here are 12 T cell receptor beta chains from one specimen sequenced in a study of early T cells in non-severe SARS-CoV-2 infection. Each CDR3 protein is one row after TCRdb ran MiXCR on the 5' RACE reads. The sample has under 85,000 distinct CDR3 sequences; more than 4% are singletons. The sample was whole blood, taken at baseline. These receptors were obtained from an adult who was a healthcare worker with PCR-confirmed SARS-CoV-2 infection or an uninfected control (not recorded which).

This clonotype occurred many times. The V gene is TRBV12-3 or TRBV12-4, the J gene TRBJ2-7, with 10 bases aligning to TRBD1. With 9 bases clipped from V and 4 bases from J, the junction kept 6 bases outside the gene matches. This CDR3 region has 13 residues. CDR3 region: CASQRTGGYEQYF. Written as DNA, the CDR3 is TGTGCCAGTCAGCGGACAGGGGGGTACGAGCAGTACTTC.

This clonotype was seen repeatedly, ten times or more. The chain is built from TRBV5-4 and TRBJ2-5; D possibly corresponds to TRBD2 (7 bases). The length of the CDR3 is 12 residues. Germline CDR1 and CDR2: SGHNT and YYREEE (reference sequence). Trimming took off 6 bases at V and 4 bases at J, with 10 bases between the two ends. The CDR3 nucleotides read TGTGCCAGCAAGGGGGGGGGAGAGACCCAGTACTTC. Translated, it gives CASKGGGETQYF.

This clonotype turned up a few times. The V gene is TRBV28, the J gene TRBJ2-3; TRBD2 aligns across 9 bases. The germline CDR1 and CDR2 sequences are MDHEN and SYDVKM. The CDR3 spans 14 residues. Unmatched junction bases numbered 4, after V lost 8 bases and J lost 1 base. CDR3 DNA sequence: TGTGCCAGCGGGAGACTAGCGGGCACAGATACGCAGTATTTT. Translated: CASGRLAGTDTQYF.

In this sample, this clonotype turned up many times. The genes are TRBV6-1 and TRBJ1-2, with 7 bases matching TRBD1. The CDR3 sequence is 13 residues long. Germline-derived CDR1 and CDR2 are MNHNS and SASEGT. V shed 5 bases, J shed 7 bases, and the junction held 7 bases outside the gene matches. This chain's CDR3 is CASSPGQLTGYTF. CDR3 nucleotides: TGTGCCAGCAGTCCGGGACAGCTAACTGGCTACACCTTC.

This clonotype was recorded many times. For the CDR3, the DNA is TGCGCCAGCAAGGGACAGGGTAACCTGCGTGGCTACACCTTC. Its protein is CASKGQGNLRGYTF. The J gene is TRBJ1-2, the V gene TRBV10-1; TRBD1 matches 9 bases. The CDR3 extends over 14 amino acids. Germline CDR1 and CDR2: WNHNN and SYGVQD (reference sequence). V shed 7 bases, J shed 7 bases, and the junction held 10 bases outside the gene matches.

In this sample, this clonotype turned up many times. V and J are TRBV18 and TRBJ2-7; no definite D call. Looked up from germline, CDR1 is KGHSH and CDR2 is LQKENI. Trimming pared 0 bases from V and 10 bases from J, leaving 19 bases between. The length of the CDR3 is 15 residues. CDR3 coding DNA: TGTGCCAGCTCACCACCGGATGATGTCTCATCTAAACAGTACTTC. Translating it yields CASSPPDDVSSKQYF.

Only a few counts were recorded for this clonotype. CDR3 coding DNA: TGTGCCAGCAGGAGCCCCACCACGCTCTATGGCTACACCTTC. Residues: CASRSPTTLYGYTF. This rearrangement joins TRBV9 to TRBJ1-2; D unclear. This CDR3 is built from 14 residues. The V gene lost 5 bases and the J gene lost 4 bases, with 15 bases spanning the gap. The germline V gene has CDR1 SGDLS and CDR2 YYNGEE.

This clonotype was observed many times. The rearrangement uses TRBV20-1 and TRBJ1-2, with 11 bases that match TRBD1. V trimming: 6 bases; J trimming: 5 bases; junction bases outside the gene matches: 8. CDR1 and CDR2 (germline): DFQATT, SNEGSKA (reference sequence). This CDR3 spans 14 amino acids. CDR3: CSASRTGGRYGYTF. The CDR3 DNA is TGCAGTGCCAGTAGGACAGGGGGCCGGTATGGCTACACCTTC.

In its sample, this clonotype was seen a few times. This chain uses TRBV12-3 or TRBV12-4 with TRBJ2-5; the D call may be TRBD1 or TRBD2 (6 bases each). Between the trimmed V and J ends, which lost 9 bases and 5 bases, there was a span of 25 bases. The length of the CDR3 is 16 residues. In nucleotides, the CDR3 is TGTGCCAGTAGTAGTCCGGGGGCGCTGGGTGAGGAGACCCAGTACTTC. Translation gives CASSSPGALGEETQYF.

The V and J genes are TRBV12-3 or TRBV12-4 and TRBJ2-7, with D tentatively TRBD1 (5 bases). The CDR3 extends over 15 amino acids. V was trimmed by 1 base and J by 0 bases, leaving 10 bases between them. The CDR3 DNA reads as TGTGCCAGCAGTTTAGGGTCAGGGAACTCCTACGAGCAGTACTTC. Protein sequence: CASSLGSGNSYEQYF.

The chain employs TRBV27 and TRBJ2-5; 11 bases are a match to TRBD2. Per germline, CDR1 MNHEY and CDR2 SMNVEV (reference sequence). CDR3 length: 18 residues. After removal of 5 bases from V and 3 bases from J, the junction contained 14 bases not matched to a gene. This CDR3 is CASSPLSGRAEKKETQYF. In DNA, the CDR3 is TGTGCCAGCAGTCCCCTTAGCGGGAGGGCCGAGAAGAAAGAGACCCAGTACTTC.

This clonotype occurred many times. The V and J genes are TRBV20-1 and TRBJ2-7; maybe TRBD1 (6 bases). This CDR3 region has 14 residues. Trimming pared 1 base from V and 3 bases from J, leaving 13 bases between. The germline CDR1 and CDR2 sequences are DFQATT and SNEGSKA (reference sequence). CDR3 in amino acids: CSARVFGQYYEQYF. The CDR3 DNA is TGCAGTGCTAGAGTTTTTGGACAGTACTACGAGCAGTACTTC.